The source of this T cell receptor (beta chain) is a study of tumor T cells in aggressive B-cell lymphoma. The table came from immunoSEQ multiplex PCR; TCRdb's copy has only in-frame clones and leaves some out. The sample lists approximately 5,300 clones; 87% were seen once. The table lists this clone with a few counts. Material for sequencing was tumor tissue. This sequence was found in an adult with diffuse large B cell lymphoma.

Here the CDR3 DNA reads TGTGCCAGTAGTATAGTCCCGGGATACGAGCAGTACTTC. Translated: CASSIVPGYEQYF. The chain recombines TRBV19 with TRBJ2-7; a possible D gene is TRBD2 (5 bases). The germline V and J ends were trimmed by 1 base and 4 bases, with 8 bases remaining between them. Per germline, CDR1 LNHDA and CDR2 SQIVND (reference sequence). The CDR3 runs 13 residues.